These 19 T cell receptor beta chains were all obtained from the same sample, sequenced in a study of metastatic and nonmetastatic thyroid tumors. Nobody among the patients had been given any treatment before thyroid surgery. TCRdb re-clonotyped the PCR reads via MiXCR. The profile shows tens of thousands of clones, roughly an eighth of them singletons. Sequencing was done on a sample of tumor tissue. All receptors derive from a female donor with papillary thyroid cancer or a benign thyroid nodule (not recorded which). Some clones in this sample may be carry-over from other donors' samples.

This clone has at least ten counts. This specimen includes other DNA sequences encoding the same CDR3. The chain employs TRBV29-1 and TRBJ2-3, with 14 positions matching TRBD2. The CDR3 length is 17 residues. Germline V gene lookup returns CDR1 SQVTM and CDR2 ANQGSEA. The V segment lost 6 bases and the J segment 0 bases; nucleotides outside the gene matches: 8. The CDR3 sequence is CSVAGTSGSVSTDTQYF. The CDR3 nucleotides read TGCAGCGTCGCCGGGACTAGCGGGAGTGTAAGCACAGATACGCAGTATTTT.

On this clone: The conserved phenylalanine or tryptophan normally closing the CDR3 is absent here, so this likely arose from a read error. The DNA is omitted, as the CDR3 cannot be located on it reliably, and the CDR3 follows TCRdb's listing. The chain joins TRBV20-1 to TRBJ2-5. The CDR3 comprises 13 residues, both ends counted. Germline V gene data show CDR1 as DFQATT and CDR2 as SNEGSKA (reference sequence). Here the CDR3 reads CSARVSSGETQYL.

This clone was recorded at least ten times. This clone may be a read error of a much larger clone one base away. Because it lacks the conserved phenylalanine or tryptophan at the end, this CDR3 is likely a read error. The rearrangement joins TRBV12-3 or TRBV12-4 to TRBJ2-2, with D unresolved. Trimming removed 7 bases at V and 2 bases at J, with 11 bases between. This CDR3 is built from 14 residues. CDR3 sequence reads: CASTLNRNTGELFS. DNA of the CDR3: TGTGCCAGCACCCTCAACCGAAACACCGGGGAGCTGTTTTCT.

This clone was counted ten times or more. The J gene is TRBJ2-1, the V gene TRBV27, with D unclear. V was cut by 3 bases and J by 9 bases, with 6 bases left in between. In germline, CDR1 is MNHEY, CDR2 SMNVEV (reference sequence). CDR3 length: 11 amino acids. CDR3 coding DNA: TGTGCCAGCAGTTTGGGTACTGAGCAGTTCTTC. It translates to CASSLGTEQFF.

This clone came up many times. The chain combines TRBV3-1 with TRBJ2-7; D call uncertain. Per germline, CDR1 LGHDT and CDR2 YNNKEL (reference sequence). The CDR3 contains 13 residues. V was trimmed by 4 bases and J by 4 bases, leaving 11 bases between them. The CDR3 sequence: CASSRGGGYEQYF. The DNA for the CDR3 is TGTGCCAGCAGCCGGGGTGGCGGATACGAGCAGTACTTC.

Comments on this clone: It may be a read error: a sequence one base away is much more abundant. The rearrangement joins TRBV7-8 to TRBJ1-2; D ambiguous. Germline V gene data show CDR1 as SGHVS and CDR2 as FQNEAQ. This CDR3 is 15 amino acids long. CDR3 in amino acids: CASRLVGTENYGYTF. The CDR3 coding sequence is TGTGCCAGCAGATTAGTCGGAACGGAGAACTATGGCTACACCTTC.

This clone was observed at least ten times. The V and J genes are TRBV28 and TRBJ2-7; 12 bases line up with TRBD1. Germline assignment: CDR1 MDHEN and CDR2 SYDVKM. This CDR3 is 15 amino acids long. Trimming at V came to 6 bases and at J to 5 bases, leaving 8 bases not matched to a gene. This chain's CDR3 is CASRPPGQGAHEQYF. The CDR3 DNA sequence: TGTGCCAGCAGACCTCCGGGACAGGGGGCACACGAGCAGTACTTC.

The V gene is TRBV9, the J gene TRBJ2-7; 8 positions agree with TRBD2. V dropped 2 bases and J dropped 5; count of bases not matched to a gene: 12. The CDR3 consists of 16 residues. In germline, CDR1 is SGDLS, CDR2 YYNGEE. The DNA of the CDR3 is TGTGCCAGCAGCGTTAAAAAGGTAGCGGGGAGTGACGAGCAGTACTTC. The encoded protein is CASSVKKVAGSDEQYF.

In its sample, this clone was seen many times. The chain joins TRBV4-2 to TRBJ2-1; 9 nucleotides match TRBD2. The CDR3 runs to 17 residues. V trimming: 0 bases; J trimming: 4 bases; junction bases outside the gene matches: 7. Germline V gene sequence: CDR1 LGHNA, CDR2 YNFKEQ. The CDR3 bases are TGTGCCAGCAGCCAAGATGCGCTAGCGGGGATTTACAATGAGCAGTTCTTC. It yields the protein CASSQDALAGIYNEQFF.

At least ten counts were recorded for this clone. V and J are TRBV5-1 and TRBJ2-2; D is ambiguous. Germline CDR1 SGHRS, CDR2 YFSETQ. V dropped 3 bases and J dropped 1 base, with 7 bases sitting between them. The CDR3 is made up of 14 amino acids. The DNA of the CDR3 is TGCGCCAGCAGCTCCCTCGGGAACACCGGGGAGCTGTTTTTT. Its protein product is CASSSLGNTGELFF.

This clone was counted ten times or more. The chain recombines TRBV18 with TRBJ2-7; D might be TRBD1 or TRBD2, each matching 5 bases. V lost 2 bases to trimming and J lost 2 bases, with 13 bases between them. Germline V gene data show CDR1 as KGHSH and CDR2 as LQKENI. CDR3 length: 15 residues. The CDR3 is CASSPSGAGAYEQYF. CDR3 sequence (DNA): TGTGCCAGCTCACCATCCGGGGCCGGGGCCTACGAGCAGTACTTC.

This clone was counted ten times or more. This chain joins TRBV6-1 and TRBJ2-7; no firm D call. The CDR3 covers 10 residues. Deletions cut 8 bases from V and 4 bases from J, with 6 bases between. Germline CDR1 MNHNS, CDR2 SASEGT. In DNA, the CDR3 is TGTGCCAGCGGGCGATACGAGCAGTACTTC. This gives the protein CASGRYEQYF.

The chain combines TRBV11-2 with TRBJ2-1; tentative D call: TRBD2 (5 bases). Per germline, CDR1 SGHAT and CDR2 FQNNGV. The V gene lost 5 bases and the J gene lost 5 bases, with 16 bases spanning the gap. This CDR3 comprises 15 residues. The CDR3, as DNA: TGTGCCAGCAGCCACACTCCATTCGGGGACAATGAGCAGTTCTTC. Amino acid sequence: CASSHTPFGDNEQFF.

This clone was detected many times. The chain combines TRBV6-1 with TRBJ1-2; TRBD1 might be the D (6 bases). This CDR3 is built from 11 residues. Trimming stripped 7 bases from V and 5 bases from J, with 8 bases between. CDR1 and CDR2 (germline): MNHNS, SASEGT. The CDR3 region is CASTQGYGYTF. DNA for the CDR3: TGTGCCAGCACCCAGGGGTATGGCTACACCTTC.

This clone came up a few times. This chain connects TRBV6-5 to TRBJ2-1; 13 bases map to TRBD2. The CDR3 is made up of 17 amino acids. Per the germline V gene, CDR1 is MNHEY and CDR2 is SVGAGI. The ends lost 4 bases at V and 5 bases at J; junction bases unmatched: 8. The CDR3 DNA reads as TGTGCCAGCAGTTCCACTAAGACTAGCGGGAGGAACAATGAGCAGTTCTTC. Translated: CASSSTKTSGRNNEQFF.

This clone was seen ten or more times. The chain is built from TRBV20-1 and TRBJ1-6, with a weak D call TRBD1 (6 bases). The CDR3 consists of 14 residues. Germline values: CDR1 DFQATT, CDR2 SNEGSKA (reference sequence). Trimming removed 1 base from V and 9 bases from J, with 13 bases in between. In DNA, the CDR3 is TGCAGTGCTAGAGTGGGGGGGGCGCTTTCACCCCTCCACTTT. It specifies CSARVGGALSPLHF.

This clone is a singleton in its sample. V and J are TRBV4-2 and TRBJ1-2; no clear D gene. The germline CDR1 and CDR2 sequences are LGHNA and YNFKEQ. V was shortened by 3 bases and J by 8 bases, with 10 bases between the two germline ends. The CDR3 has 12 residues. The CDR3 region is CASSHTDNGYTF. The CDR3 DNA follows: TGTGCCAGCAGCCATACAGATAACGGCTACACCTTC.

This clone was counted ten times or more. The chain links TRBV7-9 to TRBJ2-1, with TRBD2 matching 13 bases. Trimming removed 4 bases from V and 8 bases from J; junction bases left unmatched: 5. The germline V gene encodes CDR1 SEHNR and CDR2 FQNEAQ (reference sequence). CDR3 length: 15 residues. This CDR3 reads CASSSGLAGVHEQFF. The CDR3 DNA reads as TGTGCCAGCAGCTCAGGACTAGCGGGAGTCCATGAGCAGTTCTTC. The whole variable domain, remainder taken from reference TRBV7-9 and TRBJ2-1, is DTGVSQNPRHKITKRGQNVTFRCDPISEHNRLYWYRQTLGQGPEFLTYFQNEAQLEKSRLLSDRFSAERPKGSFSTLEIQRTEQGDSAMYLCASSSGLAGVHEQFFGPGTRLTVL.

This clone occurred many times. The J gene is TRBJ1-2, the V gene TRBV12-3 or TRBV12-4; 7 nucleotides line up with TRBD1. The CDR3 covers 16 residues. After removal of 6 bases from V and 2 bases from J, the junction contained 12 bases not matched to a gene. The CDR3 bases are TGTGCCAGCAGCCTAACCGGGACAGAGCCCAACTATGGCTACACCTTC. Translating gives CASSLTGTEPNYGYTF.